This TCR beta chain derives from a study of spatial heterogeneity in lung cancer. Study results and caveats: Blood contained ubiquitous expanded tumor TCRs more at resection than at follow-up.

Worth noting for this clonotype: What it binds is not known.

Regarding time point: sample taken at primary tumor resection. No cell sorting; template was whole RNA from tumor, lung tissue or PBMC. Donors were approximately 70 untreated early-stage non-small cell lung cancer patients. TCRdb redid the calling of the 5' RACE reads with MiXCR, one entry per CDR3 protein. The sample shows 60,000 to 80,000 distinct CDR3 sequences, about 14% of them seen only once. The sample here was PBMCs, taken at surgery. This clonotype was sampled from a male donor with early-stage non-small cell lung cancer.

The CDR3 protein is CSVQKQGSNTEAFF. The CDR3 DNA follows: TGCAGCGTTCAAAAACAGGGGTCGAACACTGAAGCTTTCTTT. The genes are TRBV29-1 and TRBJ1-1; TRBD1 matches at 7 bases. CDR1 and CDR2 (germline): SQVTM, ANQGSEA. The CDR3 extends over 14 amino acids. V shed 5 bases and J 1 base; nucleotides not matched to a gene: 7.